These 29 T cell receptor beta chains came from one sample sequenced in a study of blood T cell repertoires in COVID-19. Profiling relied on immunoSEQ multiplex PCR, and the TCRdb table lists in-frame clones only, not all of them. The sample lists about 75,000 clones; over 80% were seen once. Sequencing was done on a sample of peripheral blood. These TCRs come from a woman between 50 and 59 years old with acute or convalescent COVID-19.

The rearrangement links TRBV6-5 to TRBJ2-6, with 7 nucleotides matching TRBD2. With 2 bases clipped from V and 2 bases from J, the junction kept 0 bases outside the gene matches. Germline V gene lookup returns CDR1 MNHEY and CDR2 SVGAGI. The CDR3 contains 15 residues. The CDR3 loop is CASSYGGAGANVLTF. The CDR3 DNA follows: TGTGCCAGCAGTTACGGGGGGGCTGGGGCCAACGTCCTGACTTTC.

The chain employs TRBV7-2 and TRBJ1-4; a possible D gene is TRBD1 (6 bases). CDR3 length: 15 amino acids. V was cut by 6 bases and J by 5 bases, with 16 bases left in between. Germline assignment: CDR1 SGHTA and CDR2 FQGNSA. Here the CDR3 DNA reads TGTGCCAGCAGAGGGGGAGGGGTCGAAAATGAAAAACTGTTTTTT. It is translated as CASRGGGVENEKLFF.

This clone appeared a single time. The chain combines TRBV3-1 (or the pseudogene TRBV3-2) with TRBJ1-1; D perhaps matches TRBD1 (6 bases). The CDR3 loop spans 14 amino acids. CDR1 LGHDT and CDR2 YNNKEL come from the germline V gene (reference sequence). V lost 6 bases and J lost 1, with 12 bases in between. CDR3 sequence reads: CASRRGHTNTEAFF. The CDR3 DNA is TGTGCCAGCAGACGGGGACACACGAACACTGAAGCTTTCTTT.

The chain recombines TRBV5-8 with TRBJ2-7, with 9 bases identical to TRBD1. The V segment lost 4 bases and the J segment 5 bases; nucleotides outside the gene matches: 4. The CDR3 sequence is 13 residues long. Looked up from germline, CDR1 is SGHTS and CDR2 is YDEGEE. For the CDR3, the DNA is TGTGCCAGCAGCCCCTACAGGGGGCACGAGCAGTACTTC. It yields the protein CASSPYRGHEQYF.

This chain joins TRBV19 and TRBJ2-1; TRBD1 is a possible D gene (5 bases). Trimming took 6 bases from V and 10 from J, leaving 10 bases between them. Germline V lookup: CDR1 LNHDA, CDR2 SQIVND (reference sequence). The CDR3 runs 11 residues. The CDR3 DNA reads TGTGCCAGTAGGGGGCGGCAGGAGCAGTTCTTC. Protein: CASRGRQEQFF. The entire variable domain, with the rest obtained from reference TRBV19 and TRBJ2-1, is as follows: DGGITQSPKYLFRKEGQNVTLSCEQNLNHDAMYWYRQDPGQGLRLIYYSQIVNDFQKGDIAEGYSVSREKKESFPLTVTSAQKNPTAFYLCASRGRQEQFFGPGTRLTVL.

This rearrangement joins TRBV11-2 to TRBJ1-1; D might be TRBD1 (5 bases). Germline lookup yields CDR1 SGHAT and CDR2 FQNNGV. Trimming took off 5 bases at V and 0 bases at J, with 16 bases between the two ends. The CDR3 sequence is 16 residues long. The chain's CDR3 is CASSPDSTEVNTEAFF. The CDR3 DNA reads as TGTGCCAGCAGCCCCGATTCGACAGAAGTGAACACTGAAGCTTTCTTT.

This chain connects TRBV2 to TRBJ2-5, with a possible D match to TRBD2 (5 bases). Looked up from germline, CDR1 is SNHLY and CDR2 is FYNNEI. The CDR3 is 14 amino acids. V lost 4 bases and J 1 base, leaving 10 bases between the germline ends. In DNA, the CDR3 is TGTGCCAGCAGTGGTTTGCTAGCCCAAGAGACCCAGTACTTC. Its translation: CASSGLLAQETQYF.

This rearrangement joins TRBV4-3 to TRBJ2-7; a possible D gene is TRBD1 (6 bases). V dropped 0 bases and J dropped 7 bases, with 19 bases sitting between them. Per the germline V gene, CDR1 is LGHNA and CDR2 is YSLEER. The CDR3 consists of 16 residues. Here the CDR3 DNA reads TGCGCCAGCAGCCAAGAGGCGTCGGTTCAGAGGGGGGAGCAGTACTTC. This translates into CASSQEASVQRGEQYF.

In its sample, this clone was seen once. V and J are TRBV30 and TRBJ1-1; D unclear. Germline V gene sequence: CDR1 GTSNPN, CDR2 SVGIG (reference sequence). CDR3 length: 13 residues. Trimming pared 0 bases from V and 8 bases from J, leaving 13 bases between. CDR3 DNA: TGTGCCTGGAGTGTAGTGCGGGTGGGAGAAGCTTTCTTT. Its translation: CAWSVVRVGEAFF. The full variable domain, rest sourced from reference TRBV30 and TRBJ1-1, is SQTIHQWPATLVQPVGSPLSLECTVEGTSNPNLYWYRQAAGRGLQLLFYSVGIGQISSEVPQNLSASRPQDRQFILSSKKLLLSDSGFYLCAWSVVRVGEAFFGQGTRLTVV.

V and J are TRBV28 and TRBJ1-5; D gene ambiguous. V lost 7 bases and J lost 2, with 12 bases in between. Germline values: CDR1 MDHEN, CDR2 SYDVKM. The CDR3 length is 14 residues. This CDR3 is CASNVRGRNQPQHF. CDR3 nucleotides: TGTGCCAGCAACGTCCGAGGCCGCAATCAGCCCCAGCATTTT. The full variable domain, rest sourced from reference TRBV28 and TRBJ1-5, is DVKVTQSSRYLVKRTGEKVFLECVQDMDHENMFWYRQDPGLGLRLIYFSYDVKMKEKGDIPEGYSVSREKKERFSLILESASTNQTSMYLCASNVRGRNQPQHFGDGTRLSIL.

The chain combines TRBV2 with TRBJ1-2; D remains ambiguous. The V end lost 6 bases, the J end lost 6 bases, and 14 bases lay between the germline ends. The CDR3 sequence is 13 residues long. Looked up from germline, CDR1 is SNHLY and CDR2 is FYNNEI. CDR3 coding DNA: TGTGCCAGCAGGAGGGCCACGCCGGATGGCTACACCTTC. Protein product: CASRRATPDGYTF.

V gene TRBV24-1 combines with J gene TRBJ2-2, with TRBD2 as a possible D gene (5 bases). The germline gives CDR1 KGHDR, CDR2 SFDVKD. The CDR3 covers 14 residues. Deletions cut 4 bases from V and 6 bases from J, with 11 bases between. The CDR3 region is CATSDPGLSGELFF. The CDR3 DNA reads TGTGCCACCAGTGACCCTGGACTTTCCGGGGAGCTGTTTTTT.

The chain has TRBV19 and TRBJ1-1; 8 nucleotides line up with TRBD1. The V gene's germline CDR1 is LNHDA and CDR2 SQIVND (reference sequence). CDR3 length: 13 residues. Unmatched junction bases numbered 8, after V lost 10 bases and J lost 4 bases. The DNA of the CDR3 is TGTGCCACCTCGACAGGGGTAATCACTGAAGCTTTCTTT. As protein: CATSTGVITEAFF.

The chain employs TRBV15 and TRBJ1-5, with D possibly matching TRBD1 (6 bases). V was clipped by 4 bases and J by 2 bases, with 12 bases between them. Germline CDR1 is LNHNV and CDR2 is YYDKDF (reference sequence). The CDR3 extends over 15 amino acids. CDR3 DNA sequence: TGTGCCACCAGCACACAGGGTACGGGCAATCAGCCCCAGCATTTT. Encoded protein: CATSTQGTGNQPQHF.

Here the CDR3 DNA reads TGTGCCTGGAGTGCCCAGGGACATATAAGTGGCTACACCTTC. Translation: CAWSAQGHISGYTF. The chain has TRBV30 and TRBJ1-2; the D gene is possibly TRBD1 (6 bases). This CDR3 has 14 amino acids. CDR1 and CDR2 from the germline V gene are GTSNPN and SVGIG (reference sequence). V shed 1 base and J shed 7 bases, with 16 bases lying between them. Variable domain in full (rest from reference TRBV30 and TRBJ1-2): SQTIHQWPATLVQPVGSPLSLECTVEGTSNPNLYWYRQAAGRGLQLLFYSVGIGQISSEVPQNLSASRPQDRQFILSSKKLLLSDSGFYLCAWSAQGHISGYTFGSGTRLTVV.

The chain carries TRBV2 and TRBJ2-5; D may be TRBD1 (5 bases). The V end lost 8 bases, the J end lost 5 bases, and 15 bases lay between the germline ends. The CDR3 covers 13 residues. Germline-derived CDR1 and CDR2 are SNHLY and FYNNEI. DNA for the CDR3: TGTGCCAGCCTTTTGGACACCTCGGAGACCCAGTACTTC. This encodes CASLLDTSETQYF.

V is TRBV24-1 and J is TRBJ2-5; 10 positions match TRBD2. Germline CDR1 KGHDR, CDR2 SFDVKD. V gave up 4 bases and J gave up 5 bases; unmatched junction bases: 6. The length of the CDR3 is 15 residues. The CDR3: CATSEPLAGRETQYF. The CDR3 region has the DNA TGTGCCACCAGTGAGCCACTAGCGGGGCGGGAGACCCAGTACTTC.

This clone turned up a few times. This rearrangement joins TRBV7-6 to TRBJ1-5, with 10 bases aligning to TRBD1. Germline V gene data show CDR1 as SGHVS and CDR2 as FNYEAQ. With V trimmed by 4 bases and J by 0 bases, 9 bases remained unmatched. This CDR3 comprises 18 residues. The CDR3 sequence is CASSSGQGGTYSNQPQHF. In nucleotides, the CDR3 is TGTGCCAGCAGCTCTGGACAGGGGGGGACTTATAGCAATCAGCCCCAGCATTTT.

The chain combines TRBV12-3 or TRBV12-4 with TRBJ1-5; the D gene is possibly TRBD1 (5 bases). The V gene lost 6 bases and the J gene lost 4 bases, with 10 bases spanning the gap. The CDR3 is 13 amino acids. The CDR3 coding sequence is TGTGCCAGCAGAAAACAGGAGAATCAGCCCCAGCATTTT. It codes for CASRKQENQPQHF.

This clone has just one count. V is TRBV5-6 and J is TRBJ2-1, with 15 bases that match TRBD2. Germline V gene data show CDR1 as SGHDT and CDR2 as YYEEEE. The CDR3 extends over 17 amino acids. The J segment lost 6 bases and the V segment lost 3 bases, leaving 7 bases of the junction unmatched. CDR3 amino acids: CASSSEGLAGGFNEQFF. In DNA, the CDR3 is TGTGCCAGCAGCTCCGAGGGACTAGCGGGAGGATTCAATGAGCAGTTCTTC.

This chain links TRBV2 with TRBJ1-1; D is possibly TRBD1 (5 bases). Trimming took off 7 bases at V and 4 bases at J, with 16 bases between the two ends. The CDR3 extends over 14 amino acids. CDR1 and CDR2 from the germline V gene are SNHLY and FYNNEI. This CDR3 is CASKKEGVGTEAFF. CDR3 bases: TGTGCCAGCAAGAAGGAAGGGGTGGGCACTGAAGCTTTCTTT.

This rearrangement joins TRBV16 to TRBJ1-2, with D hard to call. The CDR3 consists of 15 residues. The germline CDR1 and CDR2 sequences are KGHSY and FQNENV. Trimming removed 0 bases at V and 1 base at J, with 9 bases between. The CDR3 nucleotides read TGTGCCAGCAGCCAATCGCAGGATCTTAACTATGGCTACACCTTC. Translating it yields CASSQSQDLNYGYTF.

The CDR3 is CASSREVRNTIYF. The DNA of the CDR3 is TGTGCCAGCAGCCGAGAGGTCCGGAACACCATATATTTT. This chain uses TRBV5-6 with TRBJ1-3; D gene unclear. CDR3 length equals 13 residues. Trimming shortened V by 4 bases and J by 7 bases, and 12 bases separated the two germline ends. Germline V gene sequence: CDR1 SGHDT, CDR2 YYEEEE.

The V and J genes are TRBV7-9 and TRBJ2-7; D unresolved. Germline CDR1 reads SEHNR; CDR2 reads FQNEAQ (reference sequence). This CDR3 is built from 15 residues. The V end lost 1 base, the J end lost 2 bases, and 12 bases lay between the germline ends. CDR3 sequence: CASSLVLGKAYEQYF. The DNA for the CDR3 is TGTGCCAGCAGCTTAGTCCTAGGCAAAGCCTACGAGCAGTACTTC. The whole variable domain, remainder taken from reference TRBV7-9 and TRBJ2-7, is DTGVSQNPRHKITKRGQNVTFRCDPISEHNRLYWYRQTLGQGPEFLTYFQNEAQLEKSRLLSDRFSAERPKGSFSTLEIQRTEQGDSAMYLCASSLVLGKAYEQYFGPGTRLTVT.

The chain uses TRBV28 and TRBJ1-2, with a tentative D call TRBD1 (5 bases). The CDR3 contains 15 residues. CDR1 is MDHEN and CDR2 is SYDVKM in the germline V gene. Between the trimmed V and J ends, which lost 3 bases and 2 bases, there was a span of 13 bases. CDR3 amino acids: CASSFSGGNNYGYTF. The DNA of the CDR3 is TGTGCCAGCAGTTTTTCGGGGGGTAACAACTATGGCTACACCTTC.

The rearrangement joins TRBV12-3 or TRBV12-4 to TRBJ2-2; D call uncertain. Trimming removed 3 bases from V and 13 bases from J, with 15 bases in between. This CDR3 spans 13 amino acids. This chain's CDR3 is CASSFKSGLGLFF. DNA of the CDR3: TGTGCCAGCAGTTTTAAGTCAGGCTTGGGGCTGTTTTTT.

The rearrangement uses TRBV4-1 and TRBJ2-7, with TRBD2 matching over 16 bases. The CDR3 consists of 19 residues. Germline V CDR1 and CDR2: MGHRA, YSYEKL. Trimming took 3 bases from V and 3 from J; bases not matched to a gene: 11. CDR3: CASSHPAGTSGRAIYEQYF. CDR3 DNA sequence: TGCGCCAGCAGCCACCCCGCCGGGACTAGCGGGAGGGCCATCTACGAGCAGTACTTC.

This clone was counted once. The chain uses TRBV5-8 and TRBJ2-5, with D perhaps matching TRBD1 (6 bases). Trimming stripped 4 bases from V and 5 bases from J, with 15 bases between. The CDR3 is 14 amino acids. Germline V gene sequence: CDR1 SGHTS, CDR2 YDEGEE. CDR3 amino acids: CASSPAGQFETQYF. In DNA, the CDR3 is TGTGCCAGCAGCCCCGCTGGACAGTTTGAGACCCAGTACTTC.

J is TRBJ2-1 and V is TRBV18, with 8 bases fitting TRBD2. The CDR3 has 16 residues. Germline values: CDR1 KGHSH, CDR2 LQKENI. The trim removed 5 bases at V and 5 bases at J, leaving 11 bases unmatched. CDR3 loop: CASSSMAGGKNNEQFF. CDR3 nucleotide sequence: TGTGCCAGCTCATCGATGGCGGGGGGCAAGAACAATGAGCAGTTCTTC.